These 13 T cell receptor beta chains were sequenced from one sample in a study of technical replicates of blood from a handful of donors. The protocol was immunoSEQ multiplex PCR, while the TCRdb copy is restricted to in-frame clones and leaves out a portion. The top ten clones hold roughly 4.5% of a sample with tens of thousands of clones, over 90% of them seen once. Sequenced input: PBMCs. These receptors were collected from a human donor in good health. Some clones in this sample may be carry-over from other donors' samples.

The chain employs TRBV2 and TRBJ1-2, with a possible D match to TRBD1 (6 bases). V lost 11 bases to trimming and J lost 8 bases, with 21 bases between them. Germline V lookup: CDR1 SNHLY, CDR2 FYNNEI. CDR3 length equals 13 residues. CDR3 protein: CADGAGQGRGYTF. CDR3 bases: TGTGCCGACGGGGCAGGCCAGGGGAGAGGCTACACCTTC.

V and J are TRBV5-1 and TRBJ1-4; TRBD1 matches at 9 bases. Germline loops: CDR1 SGHRS, CDR2 YFSETQ. The junction had 4 bases not matched to a gene; V was cut back by 3 bases and J by 7 bases. This CDR3 is built from 14 residues. The DNA for the CDR3 is TGCGCCAGCAGCTGGGGACAGGGTGGTGAAAAACTGTTTTTT. Translation: CASSWGQGGEKLFF.

The rearrangement joins TRBV5-4 to TRBJ2-3, with D maybe TRBD1 (5 bases). This CDR3 has 14 residues. CDR1 is SGHNT and CDR2 is YYREEE in the germline V gene (reference sequence). V lost 2 bases and J 1 base, leaving 8 bases between the germline ends. The CDR3 reads CASSFLGRTDTQYF. The CDR3 bases are TGTGCCAGCAGCTTTTTGGGGCGCACAGATACGCAGTATTTT.

The V and J genes are TRBV5-1 and TRBJ2-7; weak D call: TRBD1 (6 bases). This CDR3 has 16 amino acids. The ends were cut back, 3 bases at V and 0 bases at J, with 16 bases in the middle. Germline V gene data show CDR1 as SGHRS and CDR2 as YFSETQ. The CDR3 region has the DNA TGCGCCAGCAGCTCCGGACTGGACAGCAGCTCCTACGAGCAGTACTTC. Residues: CASSSGLDSSSYEQYF.

The V gene is TRBV7-9, the J gene TRBJ2-5; TRBD2 might be the D (6 bases). Deletions cut 2 bases from V and 3 bases from J, with 7 bases between. Germline CDR1 and CDR2: SEHNR and FQNEAQ (reference sequence). The CDR3 has 13 residues. CDR3 coding DNA: TGTGCCAGCAGCTTACCGGGGGAAGAGACCCAGTACTTC. Its translation is CASSLPGEETQYF.

The chain carries TRBV5-1 and TRBJ2-5; possibly TRBD1 for D (5 bases). V shed 4 bases and J shed 2 bases, with 9 bases lying between them. CDR3 length: 13 amino acids. Germline-derived CDR1 and CDR2 are SGHRS and YFSETQ. The CDR3 loop reads CASSGAVQETQYF. CDR3 bases: TGCGCCAGCAGCGGGGCGGTACAAGAGACCCAGTACTTC.

This chain connects TRBV19 to TRBJ2-1; D is ambiguous. V dropped 3 bases and J dropped 5 bases, with 8 bases sitting between them. Germline CDR1 LNHDA, CDR2 SQIVND (reference sequence). The CDR3 totals 13 residues. CDR3 bases: TGTGCCAGTAGTATTGGTAGAAACAATGAGCAGTTCTTC. Protein: CASSIGRNNEQFF. Filled out from reference TRBV19 and TRBJ2-1, the complete variable domain reads DGGITQSPKYLFRKEGQNVTLSCEQNLNHDAMYWYRQDPGQGLRLIYYSQIVNDFQKGDIAEGYSVSREKKESFPLTVTSAQKNPTAFYLCASSIGRNNEQFFGPGTRLTVL.

CDR3 in amino acids: CASSRDSNYGYTF. As DNA, the CDR3 is TGTGCCAGCAGCCGGGACAGCAACTATGGCTACACCTTC. The gene calls are TRBV14 and TRBJ1-2; 7 bases map to TRBD1. This CDR3 spans 13 amino acids. J gave up 2 bases and V 4 bases, and 1 base lay outside the gene matches. Germline values: CDR1 SGHDN, CDR2 FVKESK.

This clone was observed a handful of times. V gene TRBV4-3 combines with J gene TRBJ1-3; no firm D call. Germline CDR1 reads LGHNA; CDR2 reads YSLEER. The germline V and J ends were trimmed by 0 bases and 0 bases, with 6 bases remaining between them. The CDR3 is 15 amino acids. The CDR3 here is CASSQDSSSGNTIYF. CDR3 sequence (DNA): TGCGCCAGCAGCCAAGATTCCAGCTCTGGAAACACCATATATTTT.

The CDR3 DNA follows: TGTGCCAGCAGATCGGGGGACAGGTATAATTCACCCCTCCACTTT. This encodes CASRSGDRYNSPLHF. The rearrangement uses TRBV6-1 and TRBJ1-6; TRBD1 agrees at 8 bases. V gave up 6 bases and J gave up 4 bases; unmatched junction bases: 5. There are 15 residues in the CDR3. CDR1 MNHNS and CDR2 SASEGT come from the germline V gene.

The CDR3 nucleotides read TGTGCCAGCAGGGACAGGGCGAACACTGAAGCTTTCTTT. This gives the protein CASRDRANTEAFF. The chain combines TRBV7-3 with TRBJ1-1; TRBD1 agrees at 8 bases. CDR1 is SGHTA, CDR2 FQGTGA, per germline. CDR3 length: 13 amino acids. V lost 6 bases and J lost 1; bases outside the gene matches: 1.

The chain couples TRBV5-1 to TRBJ2-7; 13 bases map to TRBD2. The junction had 20 bases not matched to a gene; V was cut back by 4 bases and J by 4 bases. CDR3 length equals 20 residues. Per the germline V gene, CDR1 is SGHRS and CDR2 is YFSETQ. The CDR3 DNA reads TGCGCCAGCAGCCGGACTAGCGGGGGACGGGGGGGGACCGCCAAATACGAGCAGTACTTC. It encodes CASSRTSGGRGGTAKYEQYF.

The J gene is TRBJ2-3, the V gene TRBV6-1; D remains ambiguous. The CDR3 sequence is 14 residues long. Germline V gene sequence: CDR1 MNHNS, CDR2 SASEGT. The V and J ends lost 1 base and 2 bases respectively, with 7 bases between them. CDR3 amino acids: CASSEDRYTDTQYF. In DNA form, the CDR3 reads TGTGCCAGCAGTGAAGACAGATACACAGATACGCAGTATTTT.